This is a list of T cell receptor beta chains from one sample in a study of blood T cell repertoires in COVID-19. Only in-frame clones appear in the TCRdb table, and some are missing; sequencing was by immunoSEQ multiplex PCR. The repertoire includes approximately 410,000 clones, 86% of them detected once, and 1.4% to 1.5% sits in the top ten. What was sequenced was peripheral blood. Source of these receptors: a woman aged 30 to 39 with active or convalescent COVID-19. Each CDR3 is given with its conserved first and last residue. A D gene is named only where the DNA matches it firmly. Expanded clones get a size class; other rows say once, few or many, or leave the size out.

v_gene	d_gene	j_gene	abundance	len	CDR3aa	CDR3nt
TRBV30	TRBD2	TRBJ2-5	.	15	CATGTSSGFWETQYF	TGTGCCACCGGGACTAGCAGTGGGTTCTGGGAGACCCAGTACTTC
TRBV14	.	TRBJ1-5	.	17	CASSHGKQGRPNQPQHF	TGTGCCAGCAGCCACGGGAAGCAGGGGCGGCCCAATCAGCCCCAGCATTTT
TRBV11-2	.	TRBJ1-2	.	15	CASSLEPGDGYGYTF	TGTGCCAGCAGCTTAGAGCCCGGGGATGGCTATGGCTACACCTTC
TRBV5-8	TRBD1	TRBJ1-4	.	16	CASSRGQGGVKEKLFF	TGTGCCAGCAGCCGCGGACAGGGCGGGGTTAAAGAAAAACTGTTTTTT
TRBV5-8	.	TRBJ2-5	.	15	CASSSNGLSEETQYF	TGTGCCAGCAGCTCGAACGGACTCAGTGAGGAGACCCAGTACTTC
TRBV27	.	TRBJ1-2	.	13	CASSFQGNYGYTF	TGTGCCAGCAGTTTTCAGGGCAACTATGGCTACACCTTC
TRBV5-1	TRBD1	TRBJ2-7	.	15	CASSLVTGYSYEQYF	TGCGCCAGCAGCTTGGTGACAGGGTACTCCTACGAGCAGTACTTC
TRBV30	.	TRBJ2-5	few	12	CAWNGAAATQYF	TGTGCCTGGAATGGGGCCGCCGCTACCCAGTACTTC
TRBV5-6	TRBD1	TRBJ1-2	.	13	CASRGTGQYGYTF	TGTGCCAGCAGGGGAACGGGACAGTATGGCTACACCTTC
TRBV5-1	.	TRBJ2-7	.	16	CASSFSLTESSYEQYF	TGCGCCAGCAGCTTCTCGCTGACAGAGAGCTCCTACGAGCAGTACTTC
TRBV4-1	TRBD2	TRBJ2-1	.	18	CASSQGVVAGVVYNEQFF	TGCGCCAGCAGCCAAGGAGTGGTAGCGGGAGTTGTCTACAATGAGCAGTTCTTC
TRBV20-1	TRBD1	TRBJ1-4	.	13	CSASRTGGEKLFF	TGCAGTGCTAGTCGGACAGGGGGTGAAAAACTGTTTTTT
TRBV27	TRBD1	TRBJ2-7	.	16	CASSLSLQGAKDEQYF	TGTGCCAGCAGTTTATCGTTGCAGGGGGCGAAGGACGAGCAGTACTTC
TRBV4-1	.	TRBJ2-7	.	14	CASSSRYKRQGPYF	TGCGCCAGCAGCTCAAGATACAAGAGGCAGGGGCCGTACTTC
TRBV5-1	.	TRBJ1-1	once	13	CASRGDMNTEAFF	TGCGCCAGCAGGGGGGACATGAACACTGAAGCTTTCTTT